This TCR beta chain stems from a study of T cells after somatic rescue of genetic block. TCRdb keeps only in-frame clones here, not all; method: immunoSEQ multiplex PCR. The table includes approximately 9,800 clones, 74% detected once. Sequencing input: peripheral blood mononuclear cells (PBMCs). The sequence came from a boy aged 5-17 years.

CDR3 in amino acids: CASSLFADESGAGYEQYF. Written as DNA, the CDR3 is TGTGCCAGCAGTTTATTCGCCGACGAGAGCGGGGCGGGCTACGAGCAGTACTTC. V gene TRBV27 combines with J gene TRBJ2-7, with TRBD2 identical over 7 bases. Looked up from germline, CDR1 is MNHEY and CDR2 is SMNVEV (reference sequence). The CDR3 has 18 amino acids. The V segment lost 1 base and the J segment 3 bases; nucleotides outside the gene matches: 15.